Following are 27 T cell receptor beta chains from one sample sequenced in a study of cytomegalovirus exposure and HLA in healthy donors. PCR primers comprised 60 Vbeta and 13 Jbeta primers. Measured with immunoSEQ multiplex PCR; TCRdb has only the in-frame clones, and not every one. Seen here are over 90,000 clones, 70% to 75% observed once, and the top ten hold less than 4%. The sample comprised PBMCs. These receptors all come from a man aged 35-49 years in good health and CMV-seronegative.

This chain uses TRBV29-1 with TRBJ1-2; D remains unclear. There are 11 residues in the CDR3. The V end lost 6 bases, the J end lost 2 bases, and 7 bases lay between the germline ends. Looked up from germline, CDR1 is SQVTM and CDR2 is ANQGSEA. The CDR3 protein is CSVRLNYGYTF. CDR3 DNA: TGCAGCGTCCGACTCAACTATGGCTACACCTTC.

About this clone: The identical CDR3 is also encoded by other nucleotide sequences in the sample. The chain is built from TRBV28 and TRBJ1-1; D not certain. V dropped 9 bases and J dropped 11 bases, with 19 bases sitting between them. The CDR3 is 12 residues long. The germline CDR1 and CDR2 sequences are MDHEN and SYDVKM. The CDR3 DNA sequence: TGTGCCAGTAGTCCCCCGGGGATCGGGGCTTTCTTT. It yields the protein CASSPPGIGAFF.

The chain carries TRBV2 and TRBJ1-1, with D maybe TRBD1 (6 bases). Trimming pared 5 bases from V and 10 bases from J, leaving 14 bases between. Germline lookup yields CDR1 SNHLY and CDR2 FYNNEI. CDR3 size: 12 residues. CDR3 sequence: CASSYRASGAFF. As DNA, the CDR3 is TGTGCCAGCAGTTACAGGGCGTCGGGAGCTTTCTTT.

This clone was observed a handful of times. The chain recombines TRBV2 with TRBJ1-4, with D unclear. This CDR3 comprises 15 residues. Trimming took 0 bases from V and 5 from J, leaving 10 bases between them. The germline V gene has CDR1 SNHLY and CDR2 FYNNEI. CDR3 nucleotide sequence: TGTGCCAGCAGTGAAGCGCTTCGCCGGAATGAAAAACTGTTTTTT. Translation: CASSEALRRNEKLFF.

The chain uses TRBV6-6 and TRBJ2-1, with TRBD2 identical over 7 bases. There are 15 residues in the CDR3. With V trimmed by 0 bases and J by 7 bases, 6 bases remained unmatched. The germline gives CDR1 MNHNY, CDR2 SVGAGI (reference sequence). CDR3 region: CASSYSSLGGNEQFF. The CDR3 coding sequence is TGTGCCAGCAGTTACTCGTCCCTCGGGGGGAATGAGCAGTTCTTC.

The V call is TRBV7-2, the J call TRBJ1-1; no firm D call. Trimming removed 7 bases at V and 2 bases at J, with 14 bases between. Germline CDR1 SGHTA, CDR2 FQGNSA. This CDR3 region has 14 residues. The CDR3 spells CASTRIRGNTEAFF. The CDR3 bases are TGTGCCAGCACCAGGATCCGGGGTAACACTGAAGCTTTCTTT.

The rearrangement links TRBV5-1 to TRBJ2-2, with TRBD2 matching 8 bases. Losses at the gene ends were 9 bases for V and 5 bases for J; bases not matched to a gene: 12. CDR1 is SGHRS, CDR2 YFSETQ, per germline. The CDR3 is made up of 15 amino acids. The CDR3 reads CATKFRGGWTGELFF. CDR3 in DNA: TGCGCCACCAAATTTCGGGGGGGCTGGACCGGGGAGCTGTTTTTT.

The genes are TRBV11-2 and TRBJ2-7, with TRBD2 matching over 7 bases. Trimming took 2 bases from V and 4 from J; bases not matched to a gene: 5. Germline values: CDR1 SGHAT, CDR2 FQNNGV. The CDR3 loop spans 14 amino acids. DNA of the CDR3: TGTGCCAGCAGCTTACCCGGACTAGAGTACGAGCAGTACTTC. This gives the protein CASSLPGLEYEQYF.

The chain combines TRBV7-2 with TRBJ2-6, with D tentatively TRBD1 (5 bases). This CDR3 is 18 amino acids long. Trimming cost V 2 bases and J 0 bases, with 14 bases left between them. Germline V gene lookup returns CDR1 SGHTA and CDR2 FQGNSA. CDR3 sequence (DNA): TGTGCCAGCAGCTTAACGTTCTTGACAGTCTCTGGGGCCAACGTCCTGACTTTC. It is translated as CASSLTFLTVSGANVLTF.

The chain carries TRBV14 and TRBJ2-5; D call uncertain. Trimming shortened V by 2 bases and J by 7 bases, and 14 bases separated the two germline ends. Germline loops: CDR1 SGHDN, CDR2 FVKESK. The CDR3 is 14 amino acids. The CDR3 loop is CASSQLEVVGTQYF. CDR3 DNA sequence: TGTGCCAGCAGCCAACTCGAGGTCGTAGGGACCCAGTACTTC.

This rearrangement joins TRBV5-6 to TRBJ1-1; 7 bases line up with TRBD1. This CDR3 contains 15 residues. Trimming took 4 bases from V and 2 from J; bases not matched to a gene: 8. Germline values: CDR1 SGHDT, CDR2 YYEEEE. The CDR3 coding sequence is TGTGCCAGCAGCGGGGGATGGACAGGCAACACTGAAGCTTTCTTT. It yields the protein CASSGGWTGNTEAFF.

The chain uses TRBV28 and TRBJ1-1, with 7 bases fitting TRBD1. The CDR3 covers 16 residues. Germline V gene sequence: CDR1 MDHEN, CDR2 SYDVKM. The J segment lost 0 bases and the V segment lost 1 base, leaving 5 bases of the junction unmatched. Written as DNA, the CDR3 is TGTGCCAGCAGTTTATTCTACGGGACAGTGAACACTGAAGCTTTCTTT. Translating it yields CASSLFYGTVNTEAFF.

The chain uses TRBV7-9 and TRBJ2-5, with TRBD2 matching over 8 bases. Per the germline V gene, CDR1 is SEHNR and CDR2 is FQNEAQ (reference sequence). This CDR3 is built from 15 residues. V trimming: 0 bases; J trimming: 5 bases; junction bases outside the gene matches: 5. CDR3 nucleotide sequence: TGTGCCAGCAGCTTAGCTTTGGCGGGGGGCGAGACCCAGTACTTC. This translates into CASSLALAGGETQYF.

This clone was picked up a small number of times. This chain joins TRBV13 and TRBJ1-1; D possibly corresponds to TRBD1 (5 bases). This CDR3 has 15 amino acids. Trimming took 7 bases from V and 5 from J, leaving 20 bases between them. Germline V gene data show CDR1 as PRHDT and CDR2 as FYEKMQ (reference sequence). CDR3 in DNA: TGTGCCAGCATTCTGAGGTTAAGGGGTGGAACTGAAGCTTTCTTT. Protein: CASILRLRGGTEAFF.

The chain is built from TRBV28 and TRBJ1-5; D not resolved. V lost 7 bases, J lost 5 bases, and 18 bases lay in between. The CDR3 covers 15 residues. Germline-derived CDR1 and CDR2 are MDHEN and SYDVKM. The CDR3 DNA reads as TGTGCCAGCAATAATCCAAGACACCCCGATCAGCCCCAGCATTTT. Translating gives CASNNPRHPDQPQHF.

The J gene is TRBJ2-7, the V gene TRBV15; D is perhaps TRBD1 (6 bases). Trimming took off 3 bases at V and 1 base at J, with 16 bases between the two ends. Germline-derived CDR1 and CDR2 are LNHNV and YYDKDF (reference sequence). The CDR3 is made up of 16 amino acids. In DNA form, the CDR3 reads TGTGCCACCAGCAGGAACAGGGCCGGGTTGTCCTACGAGCAGTACTTC. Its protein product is CATSRNRAGLSYEQYF.

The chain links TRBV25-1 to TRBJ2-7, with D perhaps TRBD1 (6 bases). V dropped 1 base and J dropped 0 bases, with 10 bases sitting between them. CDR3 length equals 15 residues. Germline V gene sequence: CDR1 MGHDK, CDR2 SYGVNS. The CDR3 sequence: CASSESRQDSYEQYF. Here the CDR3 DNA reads TGTGCCAGCAGTGAATCGAGACAGGACTCCTACGAGCAGTACTTC.

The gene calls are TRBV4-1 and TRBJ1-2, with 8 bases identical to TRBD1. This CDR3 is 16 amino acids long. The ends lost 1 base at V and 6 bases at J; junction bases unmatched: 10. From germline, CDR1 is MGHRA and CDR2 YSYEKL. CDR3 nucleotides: TGCGCCAGCAGCCAAGTGGGCGGACAGGGTGTTGATGGCTACACCTTC. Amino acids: CASSQVGGQGVDGYTF.

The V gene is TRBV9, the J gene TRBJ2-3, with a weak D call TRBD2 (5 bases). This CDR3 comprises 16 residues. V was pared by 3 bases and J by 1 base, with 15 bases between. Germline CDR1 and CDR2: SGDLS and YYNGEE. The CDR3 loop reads CASSEEGGGGTDTQYF. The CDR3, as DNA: TGTGCCAGCAGCGAAGAAGGTGGAGGAGGCACAGATACGCAGTATTTT.

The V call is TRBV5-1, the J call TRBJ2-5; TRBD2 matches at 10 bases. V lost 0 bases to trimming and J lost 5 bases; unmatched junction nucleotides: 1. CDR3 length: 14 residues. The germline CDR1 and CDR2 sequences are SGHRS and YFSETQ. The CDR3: CASSLAAGGETQYF. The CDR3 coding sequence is TGCGCCAGCAGCTTGGCAGCGGGGGGGGAGACCCAGTACTTC.

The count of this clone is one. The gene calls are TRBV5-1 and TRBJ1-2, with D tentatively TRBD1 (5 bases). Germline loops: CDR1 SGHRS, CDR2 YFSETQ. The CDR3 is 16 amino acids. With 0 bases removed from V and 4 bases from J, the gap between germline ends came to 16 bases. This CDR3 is CASSLGAQGRAYGYTF. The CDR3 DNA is TGCGCCAGCAGCTTGGGGGCCCAGGGAAGGGCCTATGGCTACACCTTC.

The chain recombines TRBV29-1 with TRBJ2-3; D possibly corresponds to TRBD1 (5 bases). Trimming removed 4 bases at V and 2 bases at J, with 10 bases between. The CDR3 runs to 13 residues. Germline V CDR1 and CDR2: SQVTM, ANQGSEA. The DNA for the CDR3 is TGCAGCGTTGCAGGGCAGAACACAGATACGCAGTATTTT. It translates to CSVAGQNTDTQYF.

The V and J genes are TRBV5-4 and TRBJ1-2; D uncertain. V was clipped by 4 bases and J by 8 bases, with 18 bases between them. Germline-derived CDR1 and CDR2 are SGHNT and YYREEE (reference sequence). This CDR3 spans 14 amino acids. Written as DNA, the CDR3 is TGTGCCAGCAGCCTAAGCGGACTCAGGAGCGGCTACACCTTC. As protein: CASSLSGLRSGYTF.

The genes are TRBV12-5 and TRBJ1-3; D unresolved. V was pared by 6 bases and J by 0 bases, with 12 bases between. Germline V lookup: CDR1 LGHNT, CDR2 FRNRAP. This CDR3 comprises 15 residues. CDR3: CASGTPRGSGNTIYF. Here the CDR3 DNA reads TGTGCTAGTGGGACTCCTCGGGGCTCTGGAAACACCATATATTTT.

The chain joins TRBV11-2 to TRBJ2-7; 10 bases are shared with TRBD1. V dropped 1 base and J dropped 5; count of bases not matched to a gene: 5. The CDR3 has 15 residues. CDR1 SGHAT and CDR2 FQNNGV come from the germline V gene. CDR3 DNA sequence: TGTGCCAGCAGCTTAGGGGTCGGGACAGGGGACGAGCAGTACTTC. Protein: CASSLGVGTGDEQYF.

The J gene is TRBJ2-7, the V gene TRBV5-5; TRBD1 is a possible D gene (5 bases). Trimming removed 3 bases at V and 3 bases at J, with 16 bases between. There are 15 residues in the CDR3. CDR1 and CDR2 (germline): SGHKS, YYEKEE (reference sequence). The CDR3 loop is CASSSSPQGIYEQYF. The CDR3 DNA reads TGTGCCAGCAGCTCCTCCCCTCAGGGAATCTACGAGCAGTACTTC.

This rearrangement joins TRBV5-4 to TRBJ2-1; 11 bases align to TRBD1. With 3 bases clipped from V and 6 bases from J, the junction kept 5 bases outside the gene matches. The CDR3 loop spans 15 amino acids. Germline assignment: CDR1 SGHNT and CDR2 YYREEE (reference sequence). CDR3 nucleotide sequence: TGTGCCAGCAGCTCGGACAGGGGGCATGGCAATGAGCAGTTCTTC. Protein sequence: CASSSDRGHGNEQFF.